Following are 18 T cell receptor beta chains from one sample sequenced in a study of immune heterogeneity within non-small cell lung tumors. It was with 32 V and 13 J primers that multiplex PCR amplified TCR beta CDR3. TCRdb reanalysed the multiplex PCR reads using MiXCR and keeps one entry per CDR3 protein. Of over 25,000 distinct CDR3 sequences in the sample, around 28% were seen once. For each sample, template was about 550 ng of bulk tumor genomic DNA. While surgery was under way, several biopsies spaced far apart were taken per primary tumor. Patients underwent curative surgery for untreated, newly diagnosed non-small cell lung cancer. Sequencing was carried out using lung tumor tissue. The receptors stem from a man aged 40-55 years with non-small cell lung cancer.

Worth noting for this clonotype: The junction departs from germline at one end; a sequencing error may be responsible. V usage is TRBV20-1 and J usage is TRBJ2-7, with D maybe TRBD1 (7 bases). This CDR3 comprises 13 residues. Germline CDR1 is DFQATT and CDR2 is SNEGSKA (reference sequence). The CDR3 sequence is CSGQQGGSYDQYF. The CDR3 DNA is TGCAGTGGCCAGCAGGGGGGCTCCTACGATCAGTACTTC.

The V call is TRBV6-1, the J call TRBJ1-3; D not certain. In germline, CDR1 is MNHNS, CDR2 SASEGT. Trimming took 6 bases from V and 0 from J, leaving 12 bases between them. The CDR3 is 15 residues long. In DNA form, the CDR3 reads TGTGCCAGCAGCGAACACCGGAGCTCTGGAAACACCATATATTTT. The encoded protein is CASSEHRSSGNTIYF.

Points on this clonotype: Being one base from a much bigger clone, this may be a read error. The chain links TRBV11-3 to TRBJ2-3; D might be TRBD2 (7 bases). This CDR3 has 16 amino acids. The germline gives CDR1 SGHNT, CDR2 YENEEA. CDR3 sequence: CASSPWEGGRTDTQCF. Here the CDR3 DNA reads TGTGCCAGCAGTCCGTGGGAGGGAGGACGGACAGATACGCAGTGTTTT.

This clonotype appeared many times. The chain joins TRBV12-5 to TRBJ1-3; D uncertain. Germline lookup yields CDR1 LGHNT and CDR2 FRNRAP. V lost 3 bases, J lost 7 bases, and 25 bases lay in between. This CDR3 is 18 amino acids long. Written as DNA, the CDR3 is TGTGCTAGTGGTTTTTCAGAGGGTTCTGTGAGTCTGGGGAACACCATATATTTT. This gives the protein CASGFSEGSVSLGNTIYF. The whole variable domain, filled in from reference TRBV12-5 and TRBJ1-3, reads DARVTQTPRHKVTEMGQEVTMRCQPILGHNTVFWYRQTMMQGLELLAYFRNRAPLDDSGMPKDRFSAEMPDATLATLKIQPSEPRDSAVYFCASGFSEGSVSLGNTIYFGEGSWLTVV.

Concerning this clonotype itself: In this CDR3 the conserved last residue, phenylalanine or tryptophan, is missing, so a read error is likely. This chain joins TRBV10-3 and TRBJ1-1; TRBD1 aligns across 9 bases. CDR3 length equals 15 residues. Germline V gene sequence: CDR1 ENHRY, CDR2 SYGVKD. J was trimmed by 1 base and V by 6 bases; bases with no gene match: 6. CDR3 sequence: CAIRGQGGGNTEAFS. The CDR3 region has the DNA TGTGCCATCAGGGGACAGGGCGGGGGGAACACTGAAGCTTTCTCT.

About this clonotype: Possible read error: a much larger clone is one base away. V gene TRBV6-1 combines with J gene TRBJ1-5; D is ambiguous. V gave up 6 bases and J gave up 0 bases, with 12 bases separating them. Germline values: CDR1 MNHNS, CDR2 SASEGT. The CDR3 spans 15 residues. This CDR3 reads CASSSLLNSNQPQHF. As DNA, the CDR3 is TGTGCCAGCAGCAGTTTGCTCAATAGCAATCAGCCCCAGCATTTT.

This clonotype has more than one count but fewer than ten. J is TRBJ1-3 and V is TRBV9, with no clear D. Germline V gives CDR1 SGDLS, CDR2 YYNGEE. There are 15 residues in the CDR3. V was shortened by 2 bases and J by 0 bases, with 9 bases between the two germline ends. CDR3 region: CASSVGVYSGNTIYF. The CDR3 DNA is TGTGCCAGCAGCGTTGGAGTATACTCTGGAAACACCATATATTTT. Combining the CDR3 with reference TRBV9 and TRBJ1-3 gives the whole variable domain DSGVTQTPKHLITATGQRVTLRCSPRSGDLSVYWYQQSLDQGLQFLIQYYNGEERAKGNILERFSAQQFPDLHSELNLSSLELGDSALYFCASSVGVYSGNTIYFGEGSWLTVV.

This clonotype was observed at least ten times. The CDR3 region has the DNA TGTGCCAGCAGTGAAGCGTCTATTGAGGGGGATAGGTATGGCTACACCTTC. It translates to CASSEASIEGDRYGYTF. V usage is TRBV6-1 and J usage is TRBJ1-2, with D possibly matching TRBD1 (6 bases). The CDR3 length is 17 residues. The germline CDR1 and CDR2 sequences are MNHNS and SASEGT. The germline V and J ends were trimmed by 0 bases and 5 bases, with 19 bases remaining between them.

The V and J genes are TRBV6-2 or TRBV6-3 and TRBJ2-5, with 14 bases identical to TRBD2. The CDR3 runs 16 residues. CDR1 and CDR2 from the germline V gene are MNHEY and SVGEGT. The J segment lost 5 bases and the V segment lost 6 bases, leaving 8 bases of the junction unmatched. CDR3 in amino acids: CASRPGTSGRPETQYF. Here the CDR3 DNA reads TGTGCCAGCAGACCCGGGACTAGCGGGAGACCGGAGACCCAGTACTTC.

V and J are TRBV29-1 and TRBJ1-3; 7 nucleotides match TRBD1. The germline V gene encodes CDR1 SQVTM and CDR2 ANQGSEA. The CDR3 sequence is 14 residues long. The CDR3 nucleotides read TGCAGTCACTCAGGGGGGCTCTCCGGAAACACCATATATTTT. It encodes CSHSGGLSGNTIYF.

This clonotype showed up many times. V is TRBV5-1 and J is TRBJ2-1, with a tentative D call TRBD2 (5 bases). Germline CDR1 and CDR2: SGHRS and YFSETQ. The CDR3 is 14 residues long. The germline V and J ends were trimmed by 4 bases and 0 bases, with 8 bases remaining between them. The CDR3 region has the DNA TGCGCCAGCAGCCTGGACTTCTCCTACAATGAGCAGTTCTTC. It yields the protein CASSLDFSYNEQFF.

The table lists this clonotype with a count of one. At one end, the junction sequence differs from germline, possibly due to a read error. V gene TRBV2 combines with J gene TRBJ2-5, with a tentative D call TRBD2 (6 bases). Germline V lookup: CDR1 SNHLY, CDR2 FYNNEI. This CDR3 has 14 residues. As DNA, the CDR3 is TGTGCCAGCAGTGTAGGTAGCGGAGGAGAGCCCCAGTACTTC. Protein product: CASSVGSGGEPQYF.

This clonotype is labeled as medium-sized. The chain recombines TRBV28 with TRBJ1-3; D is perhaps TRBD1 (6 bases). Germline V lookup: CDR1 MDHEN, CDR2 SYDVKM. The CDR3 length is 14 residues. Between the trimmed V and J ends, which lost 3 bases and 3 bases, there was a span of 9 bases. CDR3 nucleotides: TGTGCCAGCAGTTTCTCAGGGGTTGGAAACACCATATATTTT. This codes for CASSFSGVGNTIYF.

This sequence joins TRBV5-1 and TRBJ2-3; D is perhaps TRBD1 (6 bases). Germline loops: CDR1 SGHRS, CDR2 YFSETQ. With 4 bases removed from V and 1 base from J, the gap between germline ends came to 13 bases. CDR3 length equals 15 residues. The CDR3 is CASSGIRTGTDTQYF. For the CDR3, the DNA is TGCGCCAGCAGCGGAATCAGGACAGGCACAGATACGCAGTATTTT.

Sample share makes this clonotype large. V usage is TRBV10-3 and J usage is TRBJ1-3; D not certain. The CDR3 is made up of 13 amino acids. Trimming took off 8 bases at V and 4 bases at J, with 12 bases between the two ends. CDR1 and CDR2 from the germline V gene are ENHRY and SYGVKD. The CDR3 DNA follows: TGTGCCATCCGGGAGGAGGACGGAAACACCATATATTTT. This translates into CAIREEDGNTIYF.

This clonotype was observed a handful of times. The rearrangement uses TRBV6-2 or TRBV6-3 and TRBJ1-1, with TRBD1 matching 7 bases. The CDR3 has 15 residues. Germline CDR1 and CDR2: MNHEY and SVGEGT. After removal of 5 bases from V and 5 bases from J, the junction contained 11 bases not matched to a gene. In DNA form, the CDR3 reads TGTGCCAGCAGTGACCGGCGGACAGGTACTACTGAAGCTTTCTTT. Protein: CASSDRRTGTTEAFF.

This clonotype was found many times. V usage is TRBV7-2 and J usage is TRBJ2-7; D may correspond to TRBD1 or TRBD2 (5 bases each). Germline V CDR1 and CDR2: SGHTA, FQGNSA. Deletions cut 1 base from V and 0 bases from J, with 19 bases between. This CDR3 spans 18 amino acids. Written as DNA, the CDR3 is TGTGCCAGCAGCTTAGAAGTCCAGGGAGCTGGCAGCTCCTACGAGCAGTACTTC. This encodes CASSLEVQGAGSSYEQYF.

The CDR3 bases are TGTGCCAGCAGCCTAACGCCGGGACTTAGCACAGATACGCAGTATTTT. Its protein is CASSLTPGLSTDTQYF. This chain uses TRBV9 with TRBJ2-3, with TRBD2 as a possible D gene (6 bases). V shed 4 bases and J shed 0 bases, with 15 bases lying between them. Germline assignment: CDR1 SGDLS and CDR2 YYNGEE. This CDR3 is built from 16 residues.